The rows below give T cell receptor beta chains drawn from one sample of a study of blood T cell repertoires in COVID-19. Assay: immunoSEQ multiplex PCR; the TCRdb copy retains only in-frame clones and omits some. The sample includes 100,000 to 150,000 clones, 86% of them seen just once. The sample was peripheral blood. These receptors all come from a man aged 40-49 years with acute or convalescent COVID-19. Each CDR3 is given with its conserved first and last residue. Each record gives: J gene, clone size, CDR3 length, V gene, D gene, CDR3 DNA, CDR3 protein. The D gene is left open where the match is weak. Size tells how often a clone was seen (once, few, many) or the class of an expanded clone, and some rows leave it out.

>TRBJ1-1|.|13|TRBV29-1|.
TGCAGCGTTGTTAAAGGGGGGAACACTGAAGCTTTCTTT
CSVVKGGNTEAFF
>TRBJ2-7|.|13|TRBV5-6|.
TGTGCCAGCAGCTTGGTTCAGGGCTACGAGCAGTACTTC
CASSLVQGYEQYF
>TRBJ2-5|.|11|TRBV20-1|.
TGCAGTGTAGCGGAAGAAGAGACCCAGTACTTC
CSVAEEETQYF
>TRBJ1-2|.|13|TRBV18|.
TGTGCCAGCTCACCAGAGGGCAGCTATGGCTACACCTTC
CASSPEGSYGYTF
>TRBJ2-7|.|15|TRBV6-1|.
TGTGCCAGCAGCGAAGACAGGTACAGCTCCTACGAGCAGTACTTC
CASSEDRYSSYEQYF
>TRBJ2-1|.|15|TRBV7-2|.
TGTGCCAGCAGCTTATTTGGGGGGGGGCCTAGTGAGCAGTTCTTC
CASSLFGGGPSEQFF
>TRBJ1-1|.|14|TRBV6-5|TRBD1
TGTGCCAGCATGGGACAGGGGGCCACAGATACGGCTTTCTTT
CASMGQGATDTAFF
>TRBJ2-1|once|15|TRBV27|.
TGTGCCAGCAGTTCCCCCGGGTCCGGCAACAATGAGCAGTTCTTC
CASSSPGSGNNEQFF
>TRBJ1-5|.|14|TRBV7-2|.
TGTGCCAGCAGCTTACAGGACAGCTATCAGCCCCAGCATTTT
CASSLQDSYQPQHF
>TRBJ1-5|.|15|TRBV7-8|.
TGTGCCAGCAGCCCCCGCGGGGGACACAATCAGCCCCAGCATTTT
CASSPRGGHNQPQHF
>TRBJ2-7|.|14|TRBV19|TRBD1
TGTGCCAGTAGTCCCCGGACAGGGACCCACGAGCAGTACTTC
CASSPRTGTHEQYF
>TRBJ1-6|.|13|TRBV5-6|.
TGTGCCAGCAGCTTCGAACGGAATTCACCCCTCCACTTT
CASSFERNSPLHF
>TRBJ1-2|.|15|TRBV7-2|.
TGTGCCAGCAGCTTTGGGGAGGGGGGAATCTATGGCTACACCTTC
CASSFGEGGIYGYTF
>TRBJ1-1|.|14|TRBV19|.
TGTGCCAGTAGTATAGGGGCAGGGTCCACTGAAGCTTTCTTT
CASSIGAGSTEAFF
>TRBJ2-1|.|13|TRBV6-2/TRBV6-3|.
TGTGCCAGCAGTATGAGCTCCTACAATGAGCAGTTCTTC
CASSMSSYNEQFF
>TRBJ2-7|.|13|TRBV29-1|.
TGCAGCGTTGAAGTGGACAGCTCCTACGAGCAGTACTTC
CSVEVDSSYEQYF
>TRBJ1-5|once|15|TRBV11-2|.
TGTGCCAGCAGCCCGCACCCGGGGTCAAATCAGCCCCAGCATTTT
CASSPHPGSNQPQHF
>TRBJ2-7|.|15|TRBV5-8|.
TGTGCCAGCAGCTTGGGGTCCCCAACAACCTACGAGCAGTACTTC
CASSLGSPTTYEQYF
>TRBJ1-1|once|15|TRBV7-8|.
TGTGCCAGCAGCTTAGCGTTACACCGAACCACTGAAGCTTTCTTT
CASSLALHRTTEAFF
>TRBJ1-2|.|14|TRBV7-2|.
TGTGCCAGCAGCTTTGGGGCGGACGCCTATGGCTACACCTTC
CASSFGADAYGYTF
>TRBJ2-1|.|18|TRBV5-3|TRBD2
TGTGCCAGAAGCTTTCATTCTTCCAGGACTAGCGGGACCAATGAGCAGTTCTTC
CARSFHSSRTSGTNEQFF
>TRBJ1-2|.|14|TRBV2|TRBD1
TGTGCCAGCGCTACGCTAACAGGGGCCCGGGTGTACACCTTC
CASATLTGARVYTF
>TRBJ1-1|.|14|TRBV5-1|.
TGCGCCAGCAGCCTTTACAGGGCGAACACTGAAGCTTTCTTT
CASSLYRANTEAFF
>TRBJ2-1|once|16|TRBV5-1|.
TGCGCCAGCAGCAACTACAGGGCGGGGGCAAACAATGAGCAGTTCTTC
CASSNYRAGANNEQFF
>TRBJ2-2|.|14|TRBV5-1|.
TGCGCCAGCAGCCTGGTAGGAGGGAACGGGGAGCTGTTTTTT
CASSLVGGNGELFF
>TRBJ1-2|.|15|TRBV27|.
TGTGCCAGCACTCCATTCGGGGGGACAAACTATGGCTACACCTTC
CASTPFGGTNYGYTF
>TRBJ2-3|once|14|TRBV29-1|TRBD2
TGCAGCGCAACCATAGCGGGGTCCACAGATACGCAGTATTTT
CSATIAGSTDTQYF
>TRBJ1-2|.|15|TRBV7-2|.
TGTGCCAGCAGCACAACGACAGTGACTAACTATGGCTACACCTTC
CASSTTTVTNYGYTF
>TRBJ1-1|few|15|TRBV9|TRBD1
TGTGCCAGCAGCGTTGGTAGGGGGCTGGACACTGAAGCTTTCTTT
CASSVGRGLDTEAFF
>TRBJ1-2|.|16|TRBV19|.
TGTGCCAGTAGGAAACAGAGACTACAGGGAACCTATGGCTACACCTTC
CASRKQRLQGTYGYTF
>TRBJ1-2|.|15|TRBV9|TRBD1
TGTGCCAGCAGCGCCGAGGGGGGGACAGGGAATGGCTACACCTTC
CASSAEGGTGNGYTF
>TRBJ2-1|.|17|TRBV30|.
TGTGCCTGGAGTATCTCCAGTTTGGGAGCCGCCCTCAATGAGCAGTTCTTC
CAWSISSLGAALNEQFF
>TRBJ1-1|.|14|TRBV15|.
TGTGCCACCAGCAGGGGGGGGGAAGGCACTGAAGCTTTCTTT
CATSRGGEGTEAFF
>TRBJ2-1|.|13|TRBV7-7|TRBD2
TGTGCCAGCAGCTTGGCGGGAGATAATGAGCAGTTCTTC
CASSLAGDNEQFF
>TRBJ1-4|.|16|TRBV5-1|.
TGCGCCAGCAGCCCGGCGGCGGGGGAGAGGGGTGAAAAACTGTTTTTT
CASSPAAGERGEKLFF
>TRBJ1-2|.|15|TRBV4-1|TRBD1
TGCGCCAGCAGCCAAGGAGGGGGCGCCAACTATGGCTACACCTTC
CASSQGGGANYGYTF
>TRBJ2-6|.|16|TRBV11-1|.
TGTGCCAGCAGCTCTTTTAGTGGTTCTGGGGCCAACGTCCTGACTTTC
CASSSFSGSGANVLTF
>TRBJ1-1|.|14|TRBV5-5|.
TGTGCCAGCAGCTTGGCAGTGGCGGACACTGAAGCTTTCTTT
CASSLAVADTEAFF
>TRBJ1-1|.|16|TRBV7-8|.
TGTGCCAGCAGCCCGCTCGGACAGACCATGAACACTGAAGCTTTCTTT
CASSPLGQTMNTEAFF
>TRBJ1-1|.|13|TRBV6-6|TRBD1
TGTGCCACTTCCGGACAGGGAGGCACTGAAGCTTTCTTT
CATSGQGGTEAFF
>TRBJ2-7|.|15|TRBV30|TRBD2
TGTGCCTGGACTTTAGGACTAGCGGGGGATTACGAGCAGTACTTC
CAWTLGLAGDYEQYF
>TRBJ1-4|.|14|TRBV19|TRBD1
TGTGCCAGTAGTATGCAGGGGGAGAAGGAAAAACTGTTTTTT
CASSMQGEKEKLFF
>TRBJ1-2|.|14|TRBV9|.
TGTGCCAGCAGCGTAGTCGGGGGAAACTATGGCTACACCTTC
CASSVVGGNYGYTF
>TRBJ2-5|.|15|TRBV5-6|TRBD2
TGTGCCAGCAGCTTTGGTAGCGGGGAACCGCGGACCCAGTACTTC
CASSFGSGEPRTQYF
>TRBJ1-2|.|15|TRBV19|TRBD1
TGTGCCAGTAGTGCAAAAAGGGGGCGGTTGTTTGGCTACACCTTC
CASSAKRGRLFGYTF
>TRBJ2-1|once|16|TRBV10-1|.
TGCGCCAGCAGTGAGTCGTGTCTAAGCTCCTACAATGAGCAGTTCTTC
CASSESCLSSYNEQFF
>TRBJ2-3|.|18|TRBV9|TRBD2
TGTGCCAGCAGCGTAGAACTAGCGGGGGGGTCTTTCACAGATACGCAGTATTTT
CASSVELAGGSFTDTQYF
>TRBJ2-6|.|20|TRBV4-3|.
TGCGCCAGCAGCCAAGCAGAGGCGCGACGGAGGAGCTCTGGGGCCAACGTCCTGACTTTC
CASSQAEARRRSSGANVLTF
>TRBJ2-7|.|13|TRBV19|TRBD2
TGTGCCAGTAGTATAGCGGGAGGCGGCGAGCAGTACTTC
CASSIAGGGEQYF
>TRBJ1-5|.|15|TRBV7-2|TRBD1
TGTGCCAGCAGCTTAGATAAAGGGGGCCATCAGCCCCAGCATTTT
CASSLDKGGHQPQHF
>TRBJ1-2|.|13|TRBV12-3/TRBV12-4|.
TGTGCCAGCAGTCAACAGGAAACCTATGGCTACACCTTC
CASSQQETYGYTF
>TRBJ1-1|few|13|TRBV6-5|TRBD1
TGTGCCATCGGACAGGGTTTGAACACTGAAGCTTTCTTT
CAIGQGLNTEAFF
>TRBJ1-5|.|13|TRBV10-3|.
TGTGCCACCAACGAACGGAACGGCGGCCCCCAGCATTTT
CATNERNGGPQHF
>TRBJ1-1|.|14|TRBV19|TRBD1
TGTGCCAGTAGCGACGACAGGGGCGGGACTGAAGCTTTCTTT
CASSDDRGGTEAFF
>TRBJ2-7|once|14|TRBV30|.
TGTGCCTGGAGTGTACGGCGGGGACCCTACGAGCAGTACTTC
CAWSVRRGPYEQYF
>TRBJ2-5|.|15|TRBV15|.
TGTGCCACCAGCAGAGTAAGTGAGCGGCAAGAGACCCAGTACTTC
CATSRVSERQETQYF
>TRBJ2-1|.|15|TRBV7-3|TRBD1
TGTGCCAGCAGCTCCACAGGGGTTAGCCACAATGAGCAGTTCTTC
CASSSTGVSHNEQFF